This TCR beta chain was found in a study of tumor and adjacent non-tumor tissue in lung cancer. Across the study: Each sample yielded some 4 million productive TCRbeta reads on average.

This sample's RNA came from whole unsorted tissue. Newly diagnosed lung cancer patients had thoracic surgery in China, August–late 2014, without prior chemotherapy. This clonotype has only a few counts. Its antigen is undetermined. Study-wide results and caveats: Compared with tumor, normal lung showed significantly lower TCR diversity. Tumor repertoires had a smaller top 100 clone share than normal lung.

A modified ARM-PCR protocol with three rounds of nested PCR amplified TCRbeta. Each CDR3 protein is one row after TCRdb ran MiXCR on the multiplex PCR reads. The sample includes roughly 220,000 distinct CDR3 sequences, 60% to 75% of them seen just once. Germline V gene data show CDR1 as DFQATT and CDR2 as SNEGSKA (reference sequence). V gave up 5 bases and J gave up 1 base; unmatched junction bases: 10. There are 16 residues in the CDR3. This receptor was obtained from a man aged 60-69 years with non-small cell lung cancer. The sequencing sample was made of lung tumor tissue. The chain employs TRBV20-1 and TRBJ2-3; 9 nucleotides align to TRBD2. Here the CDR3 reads CSAPPGTSRGTDTQYF. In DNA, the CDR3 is TGCAGTGCTCCTCCCGGGACTAGCCGAGGCACAGATACGCAGTATTTT.